The next 14 T cell receptor beta chains were all read from a single sample in a study of cytomegalovirus exposure and HLA in healthy donors. 60 Vbeta and 13 Jbeta primers were used in PCR. Generated by immunoSEQ multiplex PCR, the TCRdb table keeps only in-frame clones and is missing some. The sample includes 75,000 to 90,000 clones, 60% to 80% seen only once; the top ten take approximately 20%. Input material: PBMCs. These receptor sequences come from a woman between 40 and 55 years old in good health and CMV-seropositive.

The CDR3 here is CASSLFGWAGYNEQFF. The CDR3 region has the DNA TGTGCCAGCAGCTTGTTCGGATGGGCTGGCTACAATGAGCAGTTCTTC. The chain links TRBV5-6 to TRBJ2-1, with D hard to call. Trimming left V 1 base short and J 3 bases short, with 14 bases between. CDR3 length: 16 residues. CDR1 is SGHDT, CDR2 YYEEEE, per germline.

V gene TRBV23-1 combines with J gene TRBJ1-5; 7 nucleotides align to TRBD1. TRBV23-1 falls under the ORF class, with uncertain function. J lost 5 bases, V lost 2 bases, and 6 bases had no gene match. This CDR3 has 15 residues. The CDR3 DNA follows: TGCGCCAGCAGTCAAGGACAGGTGGACGATCAGCCCCAGCATTTT. Its protein product is CASSQGQVDDQPQHF.

The rearrangement uses TRBV25-1 and TRBJ1-3, with no clear D. CDR3 length equals 13 residues. Germline-derived CDR1 and CDR2 are MGHDK and SYGVNS. Trimming removed 3 bases from V and 9 bases from J, with 12 bases in between. The CDR3 region has the DNA TGTGCCAGCAGTGACAGTGACTTACCCACCATATATTTT. Protein: CASSDSDLPTIYF.

The J gene is TRBJ2-7, the V gene TRBV28; TRBD1 matches 8 bases. Unmatched junction bases numbered 4, after V lost 5 bases and J lost 1 base. This CDR3 has 14 amino acids. Germline V gene lookup returns CDR1 MDHEN and CDR2 SYDVKM. CDR3 loop: CASSTRQGSYEQYF. The CDR3 DNA reads TGTGCCAGCAGTACAAGACAGGGGTCCTACGAGCAGTACTTC. Supplemented by reference TRBV28 and TRBJ2-7, the full variable domain reads DVKVTQSSRYLVKRTGEKVFLECVQDMDHENMFWYRQDPGLGLRLIYFSYDVKMKEKGDIPEGYSVSREKKERFSLILESASTNQTSMYLCASSTRQGSYEQYFGPGTRLTVT.

The chain links TRBV6-5 to TRBJ1-2, with D hard to call. V lost 4 bases and J lost 13, with 19 bases in between. The CDR3 has 13 residues. In germline, CDR1 is MNHEY, CDR2 SVGAGI. This CDR3 is CASSSPVRSGCTF. The CDR3 DNA follows: TGTGCCAGCAGTTCGCCCGTGAGGTCTGGTTGCACCTTC.

The chain carries TRBV18 and TRBJ1-4; D possibly corresponds to TRBD1 (5 bases). The CDR3 length is 14 residues. The germline V gene encodes CDR1 KGHSH and CDR2 LQKENI. V dropped 6 bases and J dropped 7 bases, with 15 bases sitting between them. In DNA form, the CDR3 reads TGTGCCAGCTCGTTCGACAGTTGGCGTGAAAAACTGTTTTTT. Residues: CASSFDSWREKLFF.

The chain couples TRBV30 to TRBJ2-7; maybe TRBD1 (6 bases). V gave up 2 bases and J gave up 2 bases, with 7 bases separating them. Germline CDR1 reads GTSNPN; CDR2 reads SVGIG (reference sequence). This CDR3 region has 12 residues. CDR3 DNA: TGTGCCTGGAGTAGGGACACCTACGAGCAGTACTTC. Translated: CAWSRDTYEQYF.

V and J are TRBV19 and TRBJ2-1; D possibly corresponds to TRBD1 (6 bases). From germline, CDR1 is LNHDA and CDR2 SQIVND (reference sequence). This CDR3 is 15 amino acids long. Trimming left V 7 bases short and J 0 bases short, with 13 bases between. CDR3: CASTRTDLSYNEQFF. CDR3 bases: TGTGCCAGTACCCGGACAGACCTCTCCTACAATGAGCAGTTCTTC.

The gene calls are TRBV6-7 and TRBJ1-4; tentative D call: TRBD1 (5 bases). TRBV6-7 is given ORF status, its function remaining uncertain. The CDR3 is made up of 15 amino acids. With 4 bases removed from V and 0 bases from J, the gap between germline ends came to 9 bases. The CDR3 nucleotides read TGTGCCAGCAGTTCAGGGATTACAACTAATGAAAAACTGTTTTTT. This translates into CASSSGITTNEKLFF.

The J gene is TRBJ2-5, the V gene TRBV6-5; TRBD2 agrees at 12 bases. In germline, CDR1 is MNHEY, CDR2 SVGAGI. The CDR3 sequence is 15 residues long. The V and J ends lost 6 bases and 2 bases, in that order; junction bases with no gene match: 4. The CDR3 sequence: CASRTGTSGQETQYF. Here the CDR3 DNA reads TGTGCCAGCAGAACCGGGACTAGCGGGCAAGAGACCCAGTACTTC.

CDR3: CASSYASSYEQYF. Here the CDR3 DNA reads TGCGCCAGCAGCTACGCGAGCTCCTACGAGCAGTACTTC. This chain connects TRBV5-1 to TRBJ2-7; D remains ambiguous. V was shortened by 3 bases and J by 0 bases, with 7 bases between the two germline ends. Germline V gene lookup returns CDR1 SGHRS and CDR2 YFSETQ. This CDR3 comprises 13 residues.

This chain joins TRBV11-2 and TRBJ2-7, with D possibly being TRBD2 (5 bases). Germline assignment: CDR1 SGHAT and CDR2 FQNNGV. The CDR3 length is 15 residues. Deletions cut 0 bases from V and 6 bases from J, with 15 bases between. Here the CDR3 reads CASSLDQAENGEQYF. The CDR3, as DNA: TGTGCCAGCAGCTTAGATCAAGCGGAGAACGGCGAGCAGTACTTC.

The chain is built from TRBV2 and TRBJ2-1, with D possibly matching TRBD1 (6 bases). Trimming removed 5 bases from V and 8 bases from J, with 13 bases in between. Per germline, CDR1 SNHLY and CDR2 FYNNEI. The CDR3 totals 13 residues. The chain's CDR3 is CASSTDSLYEQFF. The CDR3 DNA reads TGTGCCAGCAGTACGGACAGCCTTTATGAGCAGTTCTTC.

The V call is TRBV4-1, the J call TRBJ1-1; possible D gene TRBD1, 5 bases. The germline V gene encodes CDR1 MGHRA and CDR2 YSYEKL. The CDR3 has 15 residues. The germline V and J ends were trimmed by 0 bases and 4 bases, with 12 bases remaining between them. The CDR3 DNA sequence: TGCGCCAGCAGCCAAGATAGGTCAGGGTTCACTGAAGCTTTCTTT. Protein sequence: CASSQDRSGFTEAFF.